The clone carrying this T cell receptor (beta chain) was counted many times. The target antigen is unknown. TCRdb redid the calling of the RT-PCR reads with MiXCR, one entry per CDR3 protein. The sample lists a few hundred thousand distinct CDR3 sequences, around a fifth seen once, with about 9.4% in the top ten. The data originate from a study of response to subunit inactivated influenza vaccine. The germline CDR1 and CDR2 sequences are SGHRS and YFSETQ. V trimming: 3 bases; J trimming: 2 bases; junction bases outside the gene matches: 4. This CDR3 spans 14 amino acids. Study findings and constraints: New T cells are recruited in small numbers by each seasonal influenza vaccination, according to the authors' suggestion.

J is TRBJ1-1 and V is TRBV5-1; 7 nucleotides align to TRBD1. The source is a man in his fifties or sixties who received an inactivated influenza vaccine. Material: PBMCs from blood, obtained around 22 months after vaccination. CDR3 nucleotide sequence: TGCGCCAGCAGCTCACAGGGGCAAAACACTGAAGCTTTCTTT. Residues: CASSSQGQNTEAFF.